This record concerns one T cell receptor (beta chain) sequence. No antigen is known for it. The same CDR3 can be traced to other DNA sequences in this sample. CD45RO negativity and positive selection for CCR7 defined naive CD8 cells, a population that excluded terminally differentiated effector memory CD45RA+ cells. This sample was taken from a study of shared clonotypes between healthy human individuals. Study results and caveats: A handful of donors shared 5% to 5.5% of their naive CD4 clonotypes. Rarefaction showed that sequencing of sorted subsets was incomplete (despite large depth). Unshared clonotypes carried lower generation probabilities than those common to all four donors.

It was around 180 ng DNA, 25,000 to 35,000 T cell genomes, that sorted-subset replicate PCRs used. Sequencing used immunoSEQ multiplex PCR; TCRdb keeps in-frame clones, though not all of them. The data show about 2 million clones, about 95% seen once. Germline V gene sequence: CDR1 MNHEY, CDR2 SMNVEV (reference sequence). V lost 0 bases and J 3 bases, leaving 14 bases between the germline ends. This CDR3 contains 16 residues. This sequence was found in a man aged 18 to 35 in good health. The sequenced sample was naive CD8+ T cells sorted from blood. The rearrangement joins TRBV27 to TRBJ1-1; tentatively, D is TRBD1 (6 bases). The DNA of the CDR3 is TGTGCCAGCAGTTTATCTGGGGGCGAGGGCTACACTGAAGCTTTCTTT. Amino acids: CASSLSGGEGYTEAFF.